The 6 T cell receptor beta chains below come from one sample, sequenced in a study of CD8 T cells in Susac syndrome. Sorting of TEMRA cells relied on CD27 and CD45RA staining. RNA amounts of about 0.45 to 1 ug underwent reverse transcription with random hexamers. MiXCR, run by TCRdb on the immunoSEQ multiplex PCR reads, gives a single entry per CDR3 protein. This table has more than 2,000 distinct CDR3 sequences, around 68% appearing once. Sequenced material: CD8+ TEMRA cells from PBMCs. Regarding subset: FACS-sorted terminally differentiated effector memory CD8+ T cells re-expressing CD45RA (CD8+ TEMRA). The receptors were sampled from a human donor with Susac syndrome.

J is TRBJ2-1 and V is TRBV28, with no clear D. CDR3 length: 11 amino acids. With 3 bases removed from V and 8 bases from J, the gap between germline ends came to 5 bases. Germline V gene lookup returns CDR1 MDHEN and CDR2 SYDVKM. CDR3 region: CASSLADEQFF. CDR3 bases: TGTGCCAGCAGTTTGGCAGATGAGCAGTTCTTC.

This clonotype occurred a few times. This chain joins TRBV5-4 and TRBJ2-7; 8 nucleotides agree with TRBD2. The CDR3 extends over 14 amino acids. CDR1 and CDR2 (germline): SGHNT, YYREEE (reference sequence). With V trimmed by 4 bases and J by 0 bases, 3 bases remained unmatched. CDR3 DNA: TGTGCCAGCAGCCCCAGCGGGGGCTCCTACGAGCAGTACTTC. It is translated as CASSPSGGSYEQYF.

The rearrangement joins TRBV6-2 or TRBV6-3 to TRBJ2-5; 7 positions match TRBD1. CDR3 length equals 16 residues. The V gene's germline CDR1 is MNHEY and CDR2 SVGEGT. Trimming took 2 bases from V and 2 from J; bases not matched to a gene: 8. The CDR3, as DNA: TGTGCCAGCAGTTACGTTTCCAGGGGGAGTCAAGAGACCCAGTACTTC. Translated, it gives CASSYVSRGSQETQYF.

This clonotype has only a few counts. The V call is TRBV4-2, the J call TRBJ2-1; TRBD2 might be the D (5 bases). CDR1 LGHNA and CDR2 YNFKEQ come from the germline V gene. This CDR3 spans 14 amino acids. V gave up 3 bases and J gave up 6 bases, with 12 bases separating them. CDR3 coding DNA: TGTGCCAGCAGCCATACGCTAGAGGGCAATGAGCAGTTCTTC. Its translation is CASSHTLEGNEQFF.

V usage is TRBV3-1 and J usage is TRBJ2-5; 7 bases align to TRBD1. The CDR3 sequence is 17 residues long. Losses at the gene ends were 0 bases for V and 0 bases for J; bases not matched to a gene: 7. CDR1 is LGHDT and CDR2 is YNNKEL in the germline V gene (reference sequence). This CDR3 reads CASSQDWDSGNQETQYF. CDR3 nucleotide sequence: TGTGCCAGCAGCCAAGATTGGGACAGCGGTAACCAAGAGACCCAGTACTTC.

The chain couples TRBV5-1 to TRBJ2-7; no definite D call. Germline-derived CDR1 and CDR2 are SGHRS and YFSETQ. This CDR3 contains 14 residues. Trimming took 2 bases from V and 1 from J, leaving 10 bases between them. The CDR3: CASSLNWFSYEQYF. CDR3 nucleotide sequence: TGCGCCAGCAGCTTAAACTGGTTTTCCTACGAGCAGTACTTC.